The text below deals with one T cell receptor (beta chain). These data are taken from a study of CD8 T cells in Susac syndrome. A quantity of about 0.45 to 1 ug RNA underwent reverse transcription using random hexamers. MiXCR was run by TCRdb on the immunoSEQ multiplex PCR reads, yielding one entry per CDR3 protein. The data show tens of thousands of distinct CDR3 sequences, with around 93% seen just once and roughly 0.5% held by the top ten. The CDR3 runs to 15 residues. Germline assignment: CDR1 SGDLS and CDR2 YYNGEE. The ends were cut back, 0 bases at V and 8 bases at J, with 15 bases in the middle.

Sequenced sample: CD8+ T cells from PBMCs. This chain links TRBV9 with TRBJ2-4; D gene ambiguous. This TCR derives from a human donor with multiple sclerosis. The CDR3 reads CASSVGGNSNDIQYF. CDR3 sequence (DNA): TGTGCCAGCAGCGTAGGTGGGAACAGCAATGACATTCAGTACTTC.